This paragraph reports one T cell receptor (beta chain). Its cognate antigen is unknown. This entry is derived from a study of relationships among human T cell subsets. General study findings and limits: Over 55% of CD8+ cytotoxic sequences came from clones with over 100 reads.

Anti-CD294 bead selection, following depletion of CD4+CD56+ natural killer T cells, yielded the Th2 cells. From mRNA, alpha and beta CDR3 regions were amplified using semiquantitative ARM-PCR. In ARM-PCR, communal superprimers followed tagged nested gene-specific primers for exponential amplification. TCRdb passed the multiplex PCR reads through MiXCR, listing each CDR3 protein once. The data hold about 4,000 distinct CDR3 sequences, with roughly 47% observed a single time. Germline V gene data show CDR1 as MNHEY and CDR2 as SVGAGI. Germline trimming cut 0 bases from V and 4 bases from J; bases unmatched to any gene: 0. This CDR3 spans 15 amino acids.

The rearrangement joins TRBV6-5 to TRBJ2-1; 10 bases line up with TRBD1. What was sequenced was CD4+ Th2 cells sorted from blood. The sequence came from a man between 35 and 55 years old in good health. Here the CDR3 reads CASSYSGQGYNEQFF. Written as DNA, the CDR3 is TGTGCCAGCAGTTACTCGGGACAGGGGTACAATGAGCAGTTCTTC.